A selection of T cell receptor beta chains follows, all from one sample in a study of response to subunit inactivated influenza vaccine. TCRdb analysed the RT-PCR reads with MiXCR anew, one entry per CDR3 protein. The sample records roughly 460,000 distinct CDR3 sequences, 10% to 11% being singletons. The starting material was PBMCs from blood, obtained about 40 days after vaccination. These receptors came from a man in his forties or fifties who received an inactivated influenza vaccine. Each CDR3 is given with its conserved first and last residue. The D gene is left open where the match is weak. The listing skips clone size in some rows; elsewhere it reads once, few, many or a size class.

TRBJ2-7	TRBV15	-	many	CATSRAGASYEQYF	TGTGCCACCAGCAGAGCTGGGGCCTCCTACGAGCAGTACTTC
TRBJ2-7	TRBV20-1	-	-	CSAIGTPF	TGCAGTGCGATCGGGACCCCCTTC
TRBJ2-7	TRBV27	TRBD2	-	CASSLSGRAHEQYF	TGTGCCAGCAGTTTAAGCGGGAGGGCCCACGAGCAGTACTTC
TRBJ2-7	TRBV28	TRBD2	many	CASSLSSGSWNEQYF	TGTGCCAGCAGTTTATCCAGCGGGAGTTGGAACGAGCAGTACTTC
TRBJ2-3	TRBV20-1	TRBD2	many	CRGGTSGETSTDTQYF	TGCAGGGGCGGGACTAGCGGGGAAACTAGCACAGATACGCAGTATTTT
TRBJ2-1	TRBV12-3/TRBV12-4	-	many	CASSSYSGVSYNEQFF	TGTGCCAGCAGTTCTTATAGCGGAGTCTCCTACAATGAGCAGTTCTTC
TRBJ1-5	TRBV12-3/TRBV12-4	TRBD1	-	CASRPSTGRNQPQHF	TGTGCCAGCAGACCTTCGACAGGGCGGAATCAGCCCCAGCATTTT
TRBJ2-5	TRBV25-1	-	few	CASRTGIRETQYF	TGTGCCAGCAGGACAGGAATCCGGGAGACCCAGTACTTC
TRBJ2-7	TRBV7-9	TRBD2	few	CASSPGTSVYEQYF	TGTGCCAGCAGCCCCGGGACTAGCGTCTACGAGCAGTACTTC
TRBJ2-7	TRBV5-5	-	-	CASSSLGPYEQYF	TGTGCCAGCAGCTCCCTTGGGCCCTACGAGCAGTACTTC
TRBJ2-3	TRBV6-1	-	-	CASSGDMADTQYF	TGTGCCAGCAGTGGGGACATGGCAGATACGCAGTATTTT
TRBJ2-6	TRBV7-6	-	-	CASSRQQGHSGANVLTF	TGTGCCAGCAGCCGGCAACAGGGACACTCTGGGGCCAACGTCCTGACTTTC
TRBJ1-1	TRBV7-2	TRBD1	many	CASSLQGGVTEAFF	TGTGCCAGCAGCTTACAGGGGGGGGTAACTGAAGCTTTCTTT
TRBJ2-3	TRBV7-8	TRBD1	few	CASSDNGPRARGLDTQYF	TGTGCCAGCAGCGATAATGGGCCCCGGGCCAGGGGGCTTGATACGCAGTATTTT
TRBJ2-3	TRBV10-3	-	many	CAIARAVTDTQYF	TGTGCCATCGCTCGGGCCGTCACAGATACGCAGTATTTT
TRBJ2-1	TRBV27	-	-	CASSLFPLNNEQFF	TGTGCCAGCAGTTTATTCCCTCTTAACAATGAGCAGTTCTTC
TRBJ2-3	TRBV20-1	TRBD2	-	CSASSVAGADTQYF	TGCAGTGCTAGTTCGGTAGCGGGAGCGGATACGCAGTATTTT
TRBJ2-5	TRBV4-3	-	-	CASSQETGWHQETQYF	TGCGCCAGCAGCCAAGAGACAGGTTGGCACCAAGAGACCCAGTACTTC
TRBJ2-7	TRBV28	-	-	CASSLQAGTEQYF	TGTGCCAGCAGTTTACAGGCAGGGACCGAGCAGTACTTC
TRBJ1-6	TRBV7-9	TRBD1	few	CASSSWTGGDSPLHF	TGTGCCAGCAGCTCCTGGACAGGGGGCGACTCACCCCTCCACTTT
TRBJ1-6	TRBV12-3/TRBV12-4	-	few	CATTLNSSPLHF	TGTGCCACCACACTCAATAGTTCACCCCTCCACTTT
TRBJ2-2	TRBV5-1	-	few	CASSEPTANTGELFF	TGCGCCAGCAGCGAACCGACAGCGAACACCGGGGAGCTGTTTTTT
TRBJ2-1	TRBV5-1	-	-	CASSSFNNNEQFF	TGCGCCAGCAGCTCCTTCAATAACAATGAGCAGTTCTTC
TRBJ2-2	TRBV5-1	-	-	CASSLDTVAAELFF	TGCGCCAGCAGCTTGGACACAGTCGCCGCGGAGCTGTTTTTT
TRBJ2-7	TRBV11-2	-	-	CASSLGRHEQYF	TGTGCCAGCAGCTTAGGGAGGCACGAGCAGTACTTC
TRBJ2-5	TRBV20-1	-	many	CSAGGVQETQYF	TGCAGTGCAGGGGGAGTGCAAGAGACCCAGTACTTC
TRBJ2-7	TRBV12-3/TRBV12-4	TRBD1	-	CASSSKGTGRYEQYF	TGTGCCAGCAGTTCAAAGGGGACAGGTCGGTACGAGCAGTACTTC
TRBJ2-1	TRBV20-1	-	few	CSASTHEQFF	TGCAGTGCTAGTACCCATGAGCAGTTCTTC
TRBJ2-5	TRBV12-3/TRBV12-4	-	-	CASSAGGVKETQYF	TGTGCCAGCAGTGCCGGGGGTGTTAAAGAGACCCAGTACTTC